A single T cell receptor beta chain is shown here with its context. This specimen belongs to a study of blood T cell repertoires in COVID-19. Some clones are missing from TCRdb's copy, which holds only in-frame ones; the method was immunoSEQ multiplex PCR. This table holds about 350,000 clones, approximately 89% found once. This CDR3 region has 15 residues. CDR1 and CDR2 from the germline V gene are MDHEN and SYDVKM. V dropped 2 bases and J dropped 2 bases, with 10 bases sitting between them. This clonotype was obtained from a woman in her sixties or seventies with COVID-19, enrolled during active disease. The sequencing input was peripheral blood. The chain carries TRBV28 and TRBJ1-5, with D perhaps matching TRBD1 (5 bases). The CDR3 nucleotides read TGTGCCAGCAGTTTAATCCAGGGCGGCAATCAGCCCCAGCATTTT. Translated, it gives CASSLIQGGNQPQHF.